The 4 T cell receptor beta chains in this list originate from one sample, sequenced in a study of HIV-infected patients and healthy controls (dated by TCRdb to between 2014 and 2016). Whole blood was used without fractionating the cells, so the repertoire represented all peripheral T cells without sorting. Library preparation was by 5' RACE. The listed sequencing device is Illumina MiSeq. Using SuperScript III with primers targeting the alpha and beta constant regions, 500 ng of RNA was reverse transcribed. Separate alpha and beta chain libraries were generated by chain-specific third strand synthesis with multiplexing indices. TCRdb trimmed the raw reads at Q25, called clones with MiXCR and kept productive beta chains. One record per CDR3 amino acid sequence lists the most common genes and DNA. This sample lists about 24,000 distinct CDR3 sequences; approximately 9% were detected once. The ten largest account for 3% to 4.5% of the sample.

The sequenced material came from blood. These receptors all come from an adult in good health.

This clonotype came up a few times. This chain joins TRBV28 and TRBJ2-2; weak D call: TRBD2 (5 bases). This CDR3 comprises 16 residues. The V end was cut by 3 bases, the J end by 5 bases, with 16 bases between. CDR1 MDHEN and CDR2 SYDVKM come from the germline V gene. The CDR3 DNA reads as TGTGCCAGCAGTTTCCGGGTCCTAGCCGGTACCGGGGAGCTGTTTTTT. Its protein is CASSFRVLAGTGELFF.

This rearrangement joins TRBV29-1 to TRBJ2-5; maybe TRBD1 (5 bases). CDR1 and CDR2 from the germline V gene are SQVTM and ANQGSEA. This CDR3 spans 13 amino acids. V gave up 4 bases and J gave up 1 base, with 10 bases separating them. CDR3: CSVGQQIQETQYF. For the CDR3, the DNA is TGCAGCGTTGGACAGCAAATCCAAGAGACCCAGTACTTC.

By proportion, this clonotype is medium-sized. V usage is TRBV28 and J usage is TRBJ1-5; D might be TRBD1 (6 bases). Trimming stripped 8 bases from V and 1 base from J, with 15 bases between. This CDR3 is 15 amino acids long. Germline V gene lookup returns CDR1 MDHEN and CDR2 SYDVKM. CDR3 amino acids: CASPPAGASNQPQHF. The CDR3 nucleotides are TGTGCCAGCCCCCCGGCAGGGGCGAGCAATCAGCCCCAGCATTTT.

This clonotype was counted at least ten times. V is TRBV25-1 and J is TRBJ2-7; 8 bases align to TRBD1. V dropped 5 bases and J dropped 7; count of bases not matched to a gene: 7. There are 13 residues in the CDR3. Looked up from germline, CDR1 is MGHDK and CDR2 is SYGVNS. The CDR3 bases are TGTGCCAGCAGTCGGGACAGGAACCCTGAGCAGTACTTC. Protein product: CASSRDRNPEQYF.